Presented here are 23 T cell receptor beta chains from one specimen sequenced in a study of OX40 agonist ivuxolimab in advanced cancers. The table came from immunoSEQ multiplex PCR; TCRdb's copy has only in-frame clones and leaves some out. The data show some 84,000 clones, roughly nine tenths seen once. This specimen consisted of CD4+ or CD8+ T cells sorted from blood, obtained in a trial of the OX40 agonist ivuxolimab. The source of these receptors is an adult with an advanced solid tumor such as melanoma, head and neck, liver or kidney cancer.

The chain is built from TRBV10-3 and TRBJ1-1, with 9 bases lining up with TRBD1. The ends lost 6 bases at V and 3 bases at J; junction bases unmatched: 8. The CDR3 loop spans 15 amino acids. Germline V CDR1 and CDR2: ENHRY, SYGVKD. The CDR3: CAIRSQGASDTEAFF. CDR3 DNA sequence: TGTGCCATCAGGTCACAGGGGGCAAGTGACACTGAAGCTTTCTTT.

J is TRBJ2-7 and V is TRBV20-1; no definite D call. There are 11 residues in the CDR3. CDR1 DFQATT and CDR2 SNEGSKA come from the germline V gene (reference sequence). V was pared by 1 base and J by 6 bases, with 7 bases between. The CDR3 is CSARGVLEQYF. The CDR3 DNA reads as TGCAGTGCTAGAGGGGTCCTCGAGCAGTACTTC.

V is TRBV4-2 and J is TRBJ1-5, with TRBD1 identical over 8 bases. CDR1 and CDR2 from the germline V gene are LGHNA and YNFKEQ. The CDR3 contains 15 residues. V lost 5 bases and J lost 2; bases outside the gene matches: 5. DNA of the CDR3: TGTGCCAGCAGCAACGGACAGGGAGGCAATCAGCCCCAGCATTTT. Amino acid sequence: CASSNGQGGNQPQHF.

Concerning this clone itself: This specimen includes other DNA sequences encoding the same CDR3. V usage is TRBV7-9 and J usage is TRBJ1-1; the D gene is possibly TRBD1 (5 bases). This CDR3 has 13 residues. Trimming pared 2 bases from V and 3 bases from J, leaving 7 bases between. The germline V gene encodes CDR1 SEHNR and CDR2 FQNEAQ (reference sequence). The DNA of the CDR3 is TGTGCCAGCAGCTTAACAGGCGACACTGAAGCTTTCTTT. Protein sequence: CASSLTGDTEAFF.

The rearrangement links TRBV7-9 to TRBJ2-7; either TRBD1 or TRBD2 may fit D (5 bases each). CDR3 length: 14 residues. Trimming removed 1 base from V and 0 bases from J, with 7 bases in between. Germline CDR1 SEHNR, CDR2 FQNEAQ (reference sequence). Written as DNA, the CDR3 is TGTGCCAGCAGCTTAGGTGGGGGCTCCTACGAGCAGTACTTC. It yields the protein CASSLGGGSYEQYF.

The chain links TRBV5-1 to TRBJ2-5; D is ambiguous. CDR3 length: 13 residues. V lost 4 bases and J lost 2, with 9 bases in between. Germline-derived CDR1 and CDR2 are SGHRS and YFSETQ. In DNA, the CDR3 is TGCGCCAGCAGCCCCCGCCAACAAGAGACCCAGTACTTC. It translates to CASSPRQQETQYF. Full variable domain (missing parts from reference TRBV5-1 and TRBJ2-5): KAGVTQTPRYLIKTRGQQVTLSCSPISGHRSVSWYQQTPGQGLQFLFEYFSETQRNKGNFPGRFSGRQFSNSRSEMNVSTLELGDSALYLCASSPRQQETQYFGPGTRLLVL.

This clone occurred once. The germline gene is not matched at one end of the junction; a read error may be the cause. This chain links TRBV6-6 with TRBJ1-1; possible D gene TRBD1, 5 bases. This CDR3 contains 14 residues. Germline CDR1 is MNHNY and CDR2 is SVGAGI (reference sequence). The CDR3 here is CASSYGAGGPGGIF. As DNA, the CDR3 is TGTGCCAGCAGTTACGGGGCAGGAGGGCCCGGAGGGATCTTT.

CDR3 residues: CASSKTPTYEQYV. The CDR3, as DNA: TGCGCCAGCAGCAAGACACCGACTTACGAGCAGTACGTC. The rearrangement links TRBV5-1 to TRBJ2-7, with no clear D. Per the germline V gene, CDR1 is SGHRS and CDR2 is YFSETQ. The CDR3 extends over 13 amino acids. Trimming left V 4 bases short and J 4 bases short, with 12 bases between.

The V and J genes are TRBV5-1 and TRBJ2-3, with D perhaps matching TRBD1 (6 bases). The CDR3 runs 16 residues. Trimming pared 4 bases from V and 2 bases from J, leaving 17 bases between. Germline CDR1 SGHRS, CDR2 YFSETQ. DNA of the CDR3: TGCGCCAGCAGCGTGACAGGAGATTCATACACAGATACGCAGTATTTT. This encodes CASSVTGDSYTDTQYF.

There are a few counts of this clone. The V and J genes are TRBV2 and TRBJ1-3, with D uncertain. The V gene lost 3 bases and the J gene lost 2 bases, with 11 bases spanning the gap. This CDR3 region has 15 residues. Germline V gene sequence: CDR1 SNHLY, CDR2 FYNNEI. CDR3 nucleotide sequence: TGTGCCAGCAGTGATCGGGTTAGGCCTGGAAACACCATATATTTT. Translation: CASSDRVRPGNTIYF.

This chain links TRBV19 with TRBJ2-2, with TRBD1 identical over 7 bases. Germline CDR1 and CDR2: LNHDA and SQIVND (reference sequence). V trimming: 10 bases; J trimming: 6 bases; junction bases outside the gene matches: 14. The CDR3 length is 15 residues. The CDR3 loop is CATPRRQGFAGELFF. DNA of the CDR3: TGTGCCACACCCCGGAGACAGGGATTCGCCGGGGAGCTGTTTTTT.

The chain combines TRBV25-1 with TRBJ1-2; unclear D gene. The CDR3 length is 15 residues. Germline loops: CDR1 MGHDK, CDR2 SYGVNS. V dropped 4 bases and J dropped 4 bases, with 16 bases sitting between them. The CDR3 region is CASSGSWGWGYGYTF. CDR3 DNA: TGTGCCAGCAGTGGGTCATGGGGATGGGGCTATGGCTACACCTTC.

The V call is TRBV5-1, the J call TRBJ2-2; a possible D gene is TRBD1 (6 bases). The V end lost 2 bases, the J end lost 0 bases, and 11 bases lay between the germline ends. Germline assignment: CDR1 SGHRS and CDR2 YFSETQ. This CDR3 has 16 amino acids. The CDR3 DNA reads TGCGCCAGCAGCTTCGGACAGCCCCCGAACACCGGGGAGCTGTTTTTT. Amino acids: CASSFGQPPNTGELFF.

V is TRBV28 and J is TRBJ2-7, with D possibly being TRBD2 (6 bases). The CDR3 is made up of 11 amino acids. Germline-derived CDR1 and CDR2 are MDHEN and SYDVKM. Trimming removed 1 base from V and 12 bases from J, with 10 bases in between. CDR3 protein: CASSLSGETYF. The CDR3, as DNA: TGTGCCAGCAGTTTATCGGGGGAGACGTACTTC.

The chain couples TRBV6-5 to TRBJ2-5; D gene unclear. Germline CDR1 is MNHEY and CDR2 is SVGAGI. Trimming stripped 8 bases from V and 6 bases from J, with 10 bases between. This CDR3 comprises 11 residues. CDR3 nucleotides: TGTGCCAGCCGGATTAGAAAGACCCAGTACTTC. This sequence encodes CASRIRKTQYF.

This clone was detected only a few times. The chain has TRBV14 and TRBJ2-1, with D tentatively TRBD1 (5 bases). Trimming removed 1 base from V and 3 bases from J, with 7 bases in between. This CDR3 contains 14 residues. Germline V lookup: CDR1 SGHDN, CDR2 FVKESK. This CDR3 reads CASSQGQSYNEQFF. The CDR3 nucleotides read TGTGCCAGCAGCCAAGGACAGAGCTACAATGAGCAGTTCTTC.

J is TRBJ1-6 and V is TRBV5-1, with 8 positions matching TRBD1. Germline-derived CDR1 and CDR2 are SGHRS and YFSETQ. V lost 4 bases to trimming and J lost 7 bases; unmatched junction nucleotides: 4. The CDR3 extends over 14 amino acids. The CDR3 reads CASSPRQGNSPLHF. The CDR3 bases are TGCGCCAGCAGCCCCAGACAGGGGAATTCACCCCTCCACTTT.

This clone was counted a few times. The chain employs TRBV2 and TRBJ1-6; 7 bases agree with TRBD1. The CDR3 sequence is 15 residues long. The J segment lost 11 bases and the V segment lost 1 base, leaving 8 bases of the junction unmatched. Germline V gives CDR1 SNHLY, CDR2 FYNNEI. CDR3 in amino acids: CASSEGYRGRTPLHF. CDR3 DNA: TGTGCCAGCAGTGAAGGGTACAGGGGCCGTACACCCCTCCACTTT.

This chain joins TRBV11-1 and TRBJ2-3; weak D call: TRBD2 (6 bases). Germline lookup yields CDR1 SGHAT and CDR2 FQDESV (reference sequence). The CDR3 has 14 residues. Trimming stripped 5 bases from V and 1 base from J, with 10 bases between. The CDR3 region has the DNA TGTGCCAGCAGCCGTCCGGGGGGCACAGATACGCAGTATTTT. It yields the protein CASSRPGGTDTQYF.

This clone appeared once. The chain combines TRBV18 with TRBJ2-1, with 10 bases that match TRBD2. The CDR3 is 19 amino acids. Germline V CDR1 and CDR2: KGHSH, LQKENI. The V segment lost 6 bases and the J segment 0 bases; nucleotides outside the gene matches: 14. The CDR3 nucleotides read TGTGCCAGCTCCCCTAGGGCTAGCGGGAGTTTGGGCTCCTACAATGAGCAGTTCTTC. It encodes CASSPRASGSLGSYNEQFF.

The rearrangement links TRBV15 to TRBJ1-4; the D is unclear. Germline CDR1 is LNHNV and CDR2 is YYDKDF (reference sequence). The CDR3 runs to 12 residues. V was pared by 2 bases and J by 8 bases, with 6 bases between. CDR3 in amino acids: CATSRIEEKLFF. The CDR3 region has the DNA TGTGCCACCAGCAGAATTGAGGAAAAACTGTTTTTT.

The gene calls are TRBV10-2 and TRBJ2-6; TRBD2 might be the D (5 bases). CDR3 size: 17 residues. Trimming took off 5 bases at V and 0 bases at J, with 14 bases between the two ends. The germline gives CDR1 WSHSY, CDR2 SAAADI. The DNA of the CDR3 is TGCGCCAGCAGTCCACTCCAAGGGAGCTCTGGGGCCAACGTCCTGACTTTC. It translates to CASSPLQGSSGANVLTF.

CDR3 protein: CAWSPTGAEAFF. The CDR3 region has the DNA TGTGCCTGGAGCCCAACCGGGGCTGAAGCTTTCTTT. The chain is built from TRBV30 and TRBJ1-1; D not certain. V was shortened by 3 bases and J by 6 bases, with 11 bases between the two germline ends. CDR3 length equals 12 residues. Germline CDR1 GTSNPN, CDR2 SVGIG (reference sequence).